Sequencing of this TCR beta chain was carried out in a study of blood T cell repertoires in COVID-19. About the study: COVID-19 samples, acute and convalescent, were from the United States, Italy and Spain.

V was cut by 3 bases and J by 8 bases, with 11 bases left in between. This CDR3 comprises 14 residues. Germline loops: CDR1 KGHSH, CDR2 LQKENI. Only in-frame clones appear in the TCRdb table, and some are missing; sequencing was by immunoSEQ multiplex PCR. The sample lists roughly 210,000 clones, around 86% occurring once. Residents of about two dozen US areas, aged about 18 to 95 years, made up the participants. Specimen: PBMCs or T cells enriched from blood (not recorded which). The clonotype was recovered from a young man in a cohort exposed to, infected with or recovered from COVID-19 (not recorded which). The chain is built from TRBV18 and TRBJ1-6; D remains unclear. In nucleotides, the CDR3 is TGTGCCAGCTCACCCGGAGTAGTCCATTCACCCCTCCACTTT. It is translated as CASSPGVVHSPLHF.